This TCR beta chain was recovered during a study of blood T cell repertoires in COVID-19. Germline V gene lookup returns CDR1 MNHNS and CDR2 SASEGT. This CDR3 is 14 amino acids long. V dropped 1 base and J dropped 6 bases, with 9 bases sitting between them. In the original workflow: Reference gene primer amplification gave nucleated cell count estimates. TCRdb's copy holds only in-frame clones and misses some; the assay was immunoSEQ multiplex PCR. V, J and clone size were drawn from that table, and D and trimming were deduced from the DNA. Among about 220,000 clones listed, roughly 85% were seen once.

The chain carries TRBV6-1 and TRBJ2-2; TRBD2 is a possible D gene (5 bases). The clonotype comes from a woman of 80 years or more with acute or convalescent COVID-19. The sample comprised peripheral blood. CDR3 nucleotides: TGTGCCAGCAGTGAAGTCACGGGGTCCGGGGAGCTGTTTTTT. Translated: CASSEVTGSGELFF.